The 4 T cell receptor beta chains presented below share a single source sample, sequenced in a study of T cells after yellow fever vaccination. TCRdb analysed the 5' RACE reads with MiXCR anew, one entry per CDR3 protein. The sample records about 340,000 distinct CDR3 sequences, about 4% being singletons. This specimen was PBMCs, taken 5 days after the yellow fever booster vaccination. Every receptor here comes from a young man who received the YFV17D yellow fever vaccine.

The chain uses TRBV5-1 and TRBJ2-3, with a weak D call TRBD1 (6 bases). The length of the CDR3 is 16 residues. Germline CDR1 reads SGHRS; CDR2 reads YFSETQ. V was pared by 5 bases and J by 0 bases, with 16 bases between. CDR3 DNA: TGCGCCAGCAGATTAGTGTTCGGGACAAGCACAGATACGCAGTATTTT. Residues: CASRLVFGTSTDTQYF.

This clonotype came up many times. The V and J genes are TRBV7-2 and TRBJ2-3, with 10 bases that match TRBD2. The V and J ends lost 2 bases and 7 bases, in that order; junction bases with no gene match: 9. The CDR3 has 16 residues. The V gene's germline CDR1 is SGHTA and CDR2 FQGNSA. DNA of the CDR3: TGTGCCAGCAGCTTAAGTGTCCTAGCGGGAGCGAATACGCAGTATTTT. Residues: CASSLSVLAGANTQYF.

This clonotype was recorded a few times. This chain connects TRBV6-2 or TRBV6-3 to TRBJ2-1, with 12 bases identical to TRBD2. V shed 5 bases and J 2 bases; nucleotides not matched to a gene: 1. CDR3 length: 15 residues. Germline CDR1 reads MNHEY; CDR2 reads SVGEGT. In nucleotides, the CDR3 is TGTGCCAGCAGTACTAGCGGGGGGACCTACAATGAGCAGTTCTTC. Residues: CASSTSGGTYNEQFF.

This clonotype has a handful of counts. The CDR3 spells CSARDSAGENTEAFF. The DNA for the CDR3 is TGCAGTGCTAGAGATTCGGCAGGGGAGAACACTGAAGCTTTCTTT. The chain joins TRBV20-1 to TRBJ1-1, with TRBD1 as a possible D gene (6 bases). Per germline, CDR1 DFQATT and CDR2 SNEGSKA (reference sequence). The CDR3 loop spans 15 amino acids. Deletions cut 0 bases from V and 1 base from J, with 12 bases between.